Below, 18 T cell receptor beta chains from the same sample are listed, as sequenced in a study of cytomegalovirus exposure and HLA in healthy donors. Primers for the PCR totalled 60 Vbeta and 13 Jbeta. The repertoire was sequenced with immunoSEQ multiplex PCR; TCRdb's copy has only in-frame clones and lacks some. The data show some 83,000 clones, roughly 77% seen once. Sequencing was performed on PBMCs. The source of these receptors is a man aged 55-75 years in good health and CMV-seronegative.

This chain links TRBV4-1 with TRBJ2-1; D ambiguous. V lost 0 bases to trimming and J lost 0 bases, with 12 bases between them. The CDR3 spans 17 residues. Germline V CDR1 and CDR2: MGHRA, YSYEKL. In DNA form, the CDR3 reads TGCGCCAGCAGCCAAGATATAGTCAGAGGCTCCTACAATGAGCAGTTCTTC. This gives the protein CASSQDIVRGSYNEQFF.

The genes are TRBV7-9 and TRBJ2-5; 8 bases match TRBD2. The J segment lost 4 bases and the V segment lost 5 bases, leaving 12 bases of the junction unmatched. This CDR3 contains 16 residues. Germline CDR1 is SEHNR and CDR2 is FQNEAQ (reference sequence). The CDR3 nucleotides are TGTGCCAGCAGCCCGAAAGGGCTAGCGGGCGGAGAGACCCAGTACTTC. Translated, it gives CASSPKGLAGGETQYF.

This clone has a handful of counts. The J gene is TRBJ2-7, the V gene TRBV10-3, with D maybe TRBD2 (6 bases). The CDR3 is 12 residues long. Germline-derived CDR1 and CDR2 are ENHRY and SYGVKD. V lost 1 base and J 6 bases, leaving 7 bases between the germline ends. CDR3 amino acids: CAISELGGEQYF. CDR3 bases: TGTGCCATCAGTGAGTTGGGGGGCGAGCAGTACTTC.

The V call is TRBV7-9, the J call TRBJ1-3; D remains ambiguous. V lost 11 bases and J lost 0, with 8 bases in between. The CDR3 extends over 12 amino acids. Germline CDR1 reads SEHNR; CDR2 reads FQNEAQ (reference sequence). The CDR3 sequence is CASFFSGNTIYF. CDR3 nucleotide sequence: TGTGCCTCCTTTTTCTCTGGAAACACCATATATTTT.

Comment on this clone: This specimen includes other DNA sequences encoding the same CDR3. CDR3 nucleotides: TGTGCCAGCAGCTCGTACACTGAAGCTTTCTTT. This translates into CASSSYTEAFF. This rearrangement joins TRBV7-9 to TRBJ1-1, with D uncertain. V was shortened by 4 bases and J by 3 bases, with 3 bases between the two germline ends. The CDR3 length is 11 residues. CDR1 and CDR2 from the germline V gene are SEHNR and FQNEAQ (reference sequence).

The gene calls are TRBV18 and TRBJ1-1; D remains ambiguous. This CDR3 has 16 amino acids. Deletions cut 3 bases from V and 1 base from J, with 15 bases between. CDR1 is KGHSH and CDR2 is LQKENI in the germline V gene. The DNA of the CDR3 is TGTGCCAGCTCACCCGCCGGAGGACGGCAGAACACTGAAGCTTTCTTT. It specifies CASSPAGGRQNTEAFF.

This rearrangement joins TRBV7-6 to TRBJ1-4; TRBD1 matches at 9 bases. CDR3 size: 15 residues. The junction had 6 bases not matched to a gene; V was cut back by 3 bases and J by 7 bases. Germline assignment: CDR1 SGHVS and CDR2 FNYEAQ. The CDR3: CASSFVQGAGEKLFF. CDR3 nucleotides: TGTGCCAGCAGCTTTGTACAGGGGGCAGGTGAAAAACTGTTTTTT.

The chain employs TRBV14 and TRBJ2-5; 7 bases fit TRBD2. Looked up from germline, CDR1 is SGHDN and CDR2 is FVKESK. The junction had 9 bases not matched to a gene; V was cut back by 3 bases and J by 2 bases. This CDR3 is 16 amino acids long. The CDR3 loop is CASSQRTGGGQETQYF. In DNA, the CDR3 is TGTGCCAGCAGCCAGAGGACTGGGGGAGGGCAAGAGACCCAGTACTTC.

V gene TRBV7-9 combines with J gene TRBJ2-5, with TRBD2 matching 9 bases. The V gene end was trimmed by 4 bases and the J gene end by 5 bases; junction bases not matched to a gene: 5. There are 14 residues in the CDR3. The germline V gene has CDR1 SEHNR and CDR2 FQNEAQ (reference sequence). The CDR3 protein is CASSSRTSVETQYF. CDR3 bases: TGTGCCAGCAGCTCCAGGACTAGCGTGGAGACCCAGTACTTC.

This sequence joins TRBV7-9 and TRBJ2-5; no clear D. This CDR3 contains 14 residues. V dropped 1 base and J dropped 4 bases, with 10 bases sitting between them. CDR1 is SEHNR and CDR2 is FQNEAQ in the germline V gene (reference sequence). The CDR3 DNA follows: TGTGCCAGCAGCTTAGTCGCCTCGCGAGAGACCCAGTACTTC. This encodes CASSLVASRETQYF.

The chain has TRBV30 and TRBJ2-7, with 11 positions matching TRBD1. V lost 4 bases and J lost 2; bases outside the gene matches: 4. The CDR3 has 14 amino acids. Germline values: CDR1 GTSNPN, CDR2 SVGIG (reference sequence). The CDR3: CAWNLGQGAYEQYF. The CDR3 DNA sequence: TGTGCCTGGAATTTGGGACAGGGGGCCTACGAGCAGTACTTC.

The V call is TRBV6-6, the J call TRBJ1-2, with D maybe TRBD1 (6 bases). CDR3 length equals 14 residues. Germline V gene lookup returns CDR1 MNHNY and CDR2 SVGAGI (reference sequence). V lost 3 bases and J lost 4, with 12 bases in between. DNA for the CDR3: TGTGCCAGCAGTTATAAGCCAGGGGTCTATGGCTACACCTTC. Amino acid sequence: CASSYKPGVYGYTF.

The V and J genes are TRBV11-2 and TRBJ2-7; 7 bases match TRBD1. The V gene end was trimmed by 3 bases and the J gene end by 4 bases; junction bases not matched to a gene: 3. From germline, CDR1 is SGHAT and CDR2 FQNNGV. The CDR3 length is 13 residues. CDR3 region: CASSFRGNYEQYF. CDR3 bases: TGTGCCAGCAGCTTCAGGGGGAATTACGAGCAGTACTTC.

This chain joins TRBV19 and TRBJ1-6, with TRBD1 identical over 9 bases. The CDR3 is made up of 16 amino acids. Germline V CDR1 and CDR2: LNHDA, SQIVND (reference sequence). V was pared by 1 base and J by 8 bases, with 6 bases of the junction left unmatched. The CDR3 loop reads CASSIGTGERDSPLHF. CDR3 sequence (DNA): TGTGCCAGTAGTATAGGGACAGGGGAAAGGGATTCACCCCTCCACTTT. The whole variable domain, filled in from reference TRBV19 and TRBJ1-6, reads DGGITQSPKYLFRKEGQNVTLSCEQNLNHDAMYWYRQDPGQGLRLIYYSQIVNDFQKGDIAEGYSVSREKKESFPLTVTSAQKNPTAFYLCASSIGTGERDSPLHFGNGTRLTVT.

A note on this clone: Distinct nucleotide sequences in the sample also encode this CDR3. The V gene is TRBV7-2, the J gene TRBJ2-7, with 9 bases aligning to TRBD2. Per germline, CDR1 SGHTA and CDR2 FQGNSA. The CDR3 runs to 15 residues. Trimming at V came to 3 bases and at J to 1 base, leaving 4 bases not matched to a gene. The CDR3 sequence: CASSLIAGASYEQYF. The CDR3 DNA reads TGTGCCAGCAGCTTGATAGCGGGGGCTTCCTACGAGCAGTACTTC. Full variable domain (remainder filled in from reference TRBV7-2 and TRBJ2-7): GAGVSQSPSNKVTEKGKDVELRCDPISGHTALYWYRQSLGQGLEFLIYFQGNSAPDKSGLPSDRFSAERTGGSVSTLTIQRTQQEDSAVYLCASSLIAGASYEQYFGPGTRLTVT.

This clone was seen more than once but under ten times. V and J are TRBV6-5 and TRBJ1-5; no firm D call. This CDR3 has 12 amino acids. V shed 5 bases and J shed 12 bases, with 14 bases lying between them. CDR1 MNHEY and CDR2 SVGAGI come from the germline V gene. Here the CDR3 DNA reads TGTGCCAGCAGTGGTCCTCGCGGGGTCCAGCATTTT. Amino acids: CASSGPRGVQHF.

The chain carries TRBV5-1 and TRBJ2-2; 8 bases line up with TRBD1. Per the germline V gene, CDR1 is SGHRS and CDR2 is YFSETQ. CDR3 length: 15 residues. V lost 6 bases to trimming and J lost 1 base; unmatched junction nucleotides: 5. The CDR3 here is CASIQGQGNTGELFF. DNA for the CDR3: TGCGCCAGCATACAAGGACAGGGGAACACCGGGGAGCTGTTTTTT.

This clone was picked up a small number of times. The gene calls are TRBV7-9 and TRBJ2-7; TRBD1 aligns across 7 bases. Looked up from germline, CDR1 is SEHNR and CDR2 is FQNEAQ (reference sequence). The junction had 20 bases not matched to a gene; V was cut back by 4 bases and J by 5 bases. The CDR3 has 18 residues. The CDR3 loop is CASSSNQVGQLQIHEQYF. The CDR3, as DNA: TGTGCCAGCAGCTCCAACCAGGTGGGACAGCTTCAGATCCACGAGCAGTACTTC. The variable domain in full, with the rest retrieved from reference TRBV7-9 and TRBJ2-7, is DTGVSQNPRHKITKRGQNVTFRCDPISEHNRLYWYRQTLGQGPEFLTYFQNEAQLEKSRLLSDRFSAERPKGSFSTLEIQRTEQGDSAMYLCASSSNQVGQLQIHEQYFGPGTRLTVT.